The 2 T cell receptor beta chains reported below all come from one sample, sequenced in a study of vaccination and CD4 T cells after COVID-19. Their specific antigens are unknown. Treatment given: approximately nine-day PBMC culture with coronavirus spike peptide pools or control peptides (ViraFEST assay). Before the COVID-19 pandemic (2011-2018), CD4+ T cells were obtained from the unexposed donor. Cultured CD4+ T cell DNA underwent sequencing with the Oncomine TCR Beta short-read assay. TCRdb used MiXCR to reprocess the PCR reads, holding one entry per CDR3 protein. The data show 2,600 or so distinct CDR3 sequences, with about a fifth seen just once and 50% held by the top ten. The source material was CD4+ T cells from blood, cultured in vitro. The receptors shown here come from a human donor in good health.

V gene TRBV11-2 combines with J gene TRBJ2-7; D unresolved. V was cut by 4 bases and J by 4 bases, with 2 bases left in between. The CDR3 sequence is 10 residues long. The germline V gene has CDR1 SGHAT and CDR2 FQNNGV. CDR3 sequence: CASSYYEQYF. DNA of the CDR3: TGTGCCAGCAGCTATTACGAGCAGTACTTC.

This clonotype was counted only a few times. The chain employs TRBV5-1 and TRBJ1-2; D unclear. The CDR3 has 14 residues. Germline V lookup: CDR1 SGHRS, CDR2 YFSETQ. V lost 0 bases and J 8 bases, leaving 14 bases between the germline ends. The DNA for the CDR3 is TGCGCCAGCAGCTTGGAGGCGGATCGAGGGGGCTACACCTTC. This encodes CASSLEADRGGYTF.